This T cell receptor beta chain was recovered during a study of esophageal squamous cell carcinoma under preoperative chemotherapy. Looking at the study overall: Samples included peripheral blood T cells as well as tumor-infiltrating lymphocytes. Notes on the study in general: After treatment, tumor-infiltrating lymphocytes seemed to come partly from incoming peripheral T cells, not only local changes. After paclitaxel-nedaplatin, abundant clones were more likely to contract than amplify.

This clonotype was seen a handful of times. Its antigen is not known. TCRdb recomputed calls from the PCR reads with MiXCR, one row per CDR3 protein. Counted here are about 15,000 distinct CDR3 sequences, 60% occurring once; the ten biggest clones make up approximately 55%. The germline CDR1 and CDR2 sequences are MNHNS and SASEGT. Germline trimming cut 5 bases from V and 0 bases from J; bases unmatched to any gene: 3. This CDR3 region has 15 residues. Time point specified: before preoperative PTX-NDP chemotherapy. Patients received paclitaxel-nedaplatin as preoperative chemotherapy before surgery. This TCR derives from a human donor with esophageal squamous cell carcinoma. The donor label of this sample is uncertain. This rearrangement joins TRBV6-1 to TRBJ2-1, with 8 bases that match TRBD2. This sample was taken from a patient given preoperative chemotherapy. Written as DNA, the CDR3 is TGTGCCAGCAGTCAAAGCGGGAGCTCCTACAATGAGCAGTTCTTC. It is translated as CASSQSGSSYNEQFF.